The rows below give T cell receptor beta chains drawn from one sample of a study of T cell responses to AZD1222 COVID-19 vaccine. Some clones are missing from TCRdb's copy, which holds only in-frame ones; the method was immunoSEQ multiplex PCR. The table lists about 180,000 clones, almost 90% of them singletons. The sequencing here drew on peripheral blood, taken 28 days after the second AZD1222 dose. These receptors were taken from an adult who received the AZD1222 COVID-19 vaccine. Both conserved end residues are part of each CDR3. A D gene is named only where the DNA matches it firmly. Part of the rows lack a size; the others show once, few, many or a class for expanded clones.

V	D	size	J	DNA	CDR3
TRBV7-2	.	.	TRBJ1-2	TGTGCCAGCAGCTTAGATTGGAGGCAGGGTCGAGATGGCTACACCTTC	CASSLDWRQGRDGYTF
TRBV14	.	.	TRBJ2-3	TGTGCCAGCAGCCAAGATTGGATCGCCCCAGATACGCAGTATTTT	CASSQDWIAPDTQYF
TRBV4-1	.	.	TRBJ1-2	TGCGCCAGCAGCCCGCCCGGGGGTAACTATGGCTACACCTTC	CASSPPGGNYGYTF
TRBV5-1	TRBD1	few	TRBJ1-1	TGCGCCAGCAGCCCCCGACAGGGGGTAGGGGTTGAAGCTTTCTTT	CASSPRQGVGVEAFF
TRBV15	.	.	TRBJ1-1	TGTGCCACCAGCAGAGATCTAGATGCGGGGGCTGGTGAAGCTTTCTTT	CATSRDLDAGAGEAFF
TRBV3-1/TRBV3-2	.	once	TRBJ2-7	TGTGCCAGCAGCCCGCAAGGGGGGGGGCCCTACGAGCAGTACTTC	CASSPQGGGPYEQYF
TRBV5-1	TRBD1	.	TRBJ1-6	TGCGCCAGCAGCCCTCGACAGGGGACGAGTAATTCACCCCTCCACTTT	CASSPRQGTSNSPLHF
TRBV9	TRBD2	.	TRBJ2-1	TGTGCCAGCAGCGTCGGGGGGGACTACAATGAGCAGTTCTTC	CASSVGGDYNEQFF
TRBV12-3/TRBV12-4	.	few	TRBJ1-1	TGTGCCAGCAGTTTAGAGGACACTGAAGCTTTCTTT	CASSLEDTEAFF
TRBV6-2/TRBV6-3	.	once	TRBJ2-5	TGTGCCAGCAGTCGTAGACTAGTCGGAGAGACCCAGTACTTC	CASSRRLVGETQYF
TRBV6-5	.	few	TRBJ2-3	TGTGCCAGCAGTTACAGCATAATGGATACGCAGTATTTT	CASSYSIMDTQYF